The clone carrying this T cell receptor (beta chain) was found many times. Its specificity is not known. The junction shows a germline mismatch at one end, possibly a read error. The data are from a study of tumor and adjacent non-tumor tissue in lung cancer. Study-wide results and limits: Top 100 clones took a larger repertoire share in normal lung.

The CDR3 runs 14 residues. Germline CDR1 reads SGHAT; CDR2 reads FQNNGV. This sample's RNA came from whole unsorted tissue. Three rounds of nested PCR, following a modified ARM-PCR protocol, produced the TCRbeta library. One entry per CDR3 protein, called by TCRdb with MiXCR from the multiplex PCR reads. Of fewer than 85,000 distinct CDR3 sequences in the sample, over 75% were seen once. The sequence came from a woman aged 50 to 60 with non-small cell lung cancer. What was sequenced was lung tumor tissue. The rearrangement links TRBV11-2 to TRBJ2-2, with D possibly being TRBD1 (6 bases). CDR3 region: CASGKNWDTGEPFF. For the CDR3, the DNA is TGTGCCAGCGGCAAAAACTGGGACACCGGGGAGCCGTTTTTT.